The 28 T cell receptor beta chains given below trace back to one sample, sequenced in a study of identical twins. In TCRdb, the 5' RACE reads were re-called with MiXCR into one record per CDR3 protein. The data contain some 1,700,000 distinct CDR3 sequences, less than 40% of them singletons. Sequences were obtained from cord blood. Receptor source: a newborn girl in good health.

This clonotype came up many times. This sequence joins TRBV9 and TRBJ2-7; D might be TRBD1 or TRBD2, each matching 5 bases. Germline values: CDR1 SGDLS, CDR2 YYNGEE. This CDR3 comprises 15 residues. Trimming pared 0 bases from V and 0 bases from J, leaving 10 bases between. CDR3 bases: TGTGCCAGCAGCGTAGAACTAGGACACTCCTACGAGCAGTACTTC. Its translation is CASSVELGHSYEQYF.

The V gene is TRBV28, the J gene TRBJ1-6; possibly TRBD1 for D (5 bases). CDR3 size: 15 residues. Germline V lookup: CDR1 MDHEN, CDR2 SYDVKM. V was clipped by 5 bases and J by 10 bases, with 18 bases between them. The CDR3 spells CASSPTQGIRSPLHF. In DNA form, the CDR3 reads TGTGCCAGCAGTCCGACCCAGGGTATAAGATCACCCCTCCACTTT.

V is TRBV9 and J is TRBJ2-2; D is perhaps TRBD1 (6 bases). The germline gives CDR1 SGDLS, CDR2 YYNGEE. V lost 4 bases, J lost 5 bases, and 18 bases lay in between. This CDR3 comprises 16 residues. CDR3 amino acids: CASSPLYRAETGELFF. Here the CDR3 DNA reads TGTGCCAGCAGCCCCCTTTACAGGGCAGAAACCGGGGAGCTGTTTTTT.

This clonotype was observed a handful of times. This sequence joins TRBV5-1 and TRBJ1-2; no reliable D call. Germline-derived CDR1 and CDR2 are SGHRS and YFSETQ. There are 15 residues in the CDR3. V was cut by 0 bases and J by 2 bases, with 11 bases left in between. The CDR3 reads CASSLVGRQNYGYTF. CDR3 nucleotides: TGCGCCAGCAGCTTGGTGGGTAGGCAGAACTATGGCTACACCTTC. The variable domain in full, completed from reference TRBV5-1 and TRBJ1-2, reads KAGVTQTPRYLIKTRGQQVTLSCSPISGHRSVSWYQQTPGQGLQFLFEYFSETQRNKGNFPGRFSGRQFSNSRSEMNVSTLELGDSALYLCASSLVGRQNYGYTFGSGTRLTVV.

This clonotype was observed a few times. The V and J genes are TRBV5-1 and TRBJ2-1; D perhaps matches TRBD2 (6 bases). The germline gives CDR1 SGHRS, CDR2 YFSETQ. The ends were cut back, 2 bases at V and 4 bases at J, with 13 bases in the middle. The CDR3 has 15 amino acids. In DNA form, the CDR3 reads TGCGCCAGCAGCTTAGTAATGGCGGGATACAATGAGCAGTTCTTC. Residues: CASSLVMAGYNEQFF.

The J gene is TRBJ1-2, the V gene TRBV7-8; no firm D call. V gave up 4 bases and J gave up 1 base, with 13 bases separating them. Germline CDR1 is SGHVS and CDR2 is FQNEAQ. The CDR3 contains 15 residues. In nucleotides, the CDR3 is TGTGCCAGCAGCTCCCCAGACGAAATTAACTATGGCTACACCTTC. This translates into CASSSPDEINYGYTF.

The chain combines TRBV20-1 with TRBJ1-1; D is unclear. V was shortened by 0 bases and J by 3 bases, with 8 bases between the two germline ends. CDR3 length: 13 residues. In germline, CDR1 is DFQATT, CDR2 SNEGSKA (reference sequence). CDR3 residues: CSARDHLDTEAFF. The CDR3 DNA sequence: TGCAGTGCTAGAGATCACTTAGACACTGAAGCTTTCTTT.

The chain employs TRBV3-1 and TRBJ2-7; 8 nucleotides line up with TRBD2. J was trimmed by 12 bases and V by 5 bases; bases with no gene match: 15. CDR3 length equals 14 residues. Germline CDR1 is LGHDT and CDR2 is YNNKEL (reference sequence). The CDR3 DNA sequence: TGTGCCAGCAGCTCCGGGACTAGTTTTGAGACCCGGTACTTC. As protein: CASSSGTSFETRYF.

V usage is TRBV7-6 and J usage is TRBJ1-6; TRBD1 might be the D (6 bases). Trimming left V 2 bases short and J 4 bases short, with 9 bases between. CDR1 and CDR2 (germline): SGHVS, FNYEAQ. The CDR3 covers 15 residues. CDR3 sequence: CASSLTGTYNSPLHF. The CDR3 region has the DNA TGTGCCAGCAGCTTAACCGGGACATATAATTCACCCCTCCACTTT. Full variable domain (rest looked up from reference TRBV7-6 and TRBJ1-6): GAGVSQSPRYKVTKRGQDVALRCDPISGHVSLYWYRQALGQGPEFLTYFNYEAQQDKSGLPNDRFSAERPEGSISTLTIQRTEQRDSAMYRCASSLTGTYNSPLHFGNGTRLTVT.

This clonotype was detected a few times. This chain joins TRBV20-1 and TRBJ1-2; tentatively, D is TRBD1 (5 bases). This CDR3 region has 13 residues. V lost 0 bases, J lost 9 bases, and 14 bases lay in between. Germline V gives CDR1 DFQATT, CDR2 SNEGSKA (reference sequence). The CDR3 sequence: CSAREDTRMRYTF. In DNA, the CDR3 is TGCAGTGCTAGAGAGGACACCCGAATGCGCTACACCTTC.

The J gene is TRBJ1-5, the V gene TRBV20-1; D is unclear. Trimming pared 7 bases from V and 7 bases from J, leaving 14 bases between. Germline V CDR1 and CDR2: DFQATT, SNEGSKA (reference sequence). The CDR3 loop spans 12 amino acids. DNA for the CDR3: TGCAGTGGTAGGGTGGGGTTGCAGCCCCAGCATTTT. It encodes CSGRVGLQPQHF.

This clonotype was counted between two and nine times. DNA for the CDR3: TGTGCCAGCAGTTACGAAGCGGGAGTCAATGAGCAGTTCTTC. This encodes CASSYEAGVNEQFF. The chain carries TRBV6-5 and TRBJ2-1, with TRBD2 identical over 8 bases. With 2 bases clipped from V and 6 bases from J, the junction kept 3 bases outside the gene matches. Germline CDR1 reads MNHEY; CDR2 reads SVGAGI. The CDR3 runs 14 residues.

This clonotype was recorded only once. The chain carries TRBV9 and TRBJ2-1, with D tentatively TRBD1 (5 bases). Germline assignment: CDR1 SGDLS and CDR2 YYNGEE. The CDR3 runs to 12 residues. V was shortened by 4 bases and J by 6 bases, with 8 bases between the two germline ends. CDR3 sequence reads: CASSNQGNEQFF. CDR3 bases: TGTGCCAGCAGCAACCAGGGCAATGAGCAGTTCTTC.

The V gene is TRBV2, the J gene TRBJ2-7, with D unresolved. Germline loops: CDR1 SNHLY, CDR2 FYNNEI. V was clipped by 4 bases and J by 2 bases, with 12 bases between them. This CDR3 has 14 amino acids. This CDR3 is CASSGSPYPYEQYF. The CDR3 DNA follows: TGTGCCAGCAGTGGGAGTCCCTACCCCTACGAGCAGTACTTC. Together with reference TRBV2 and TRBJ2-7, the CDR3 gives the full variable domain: EPEVTQTPSHQVTQMGQEVILRCVPISNHLYFYWYRQILGQKVEFLVSFYNNEISEKSEIFDDQFSVERPDGSNFTLKIRSTKLEDSAMYFCASSGSPYPYEQYFGPGTRLTVT.

This chain's CDR3 is CASSHVPGGTTDTQYF. CDR3 DNA: TGCGCCAGCAGCCACGTTCCGGGGGGTACCACAGATACGCAGTATTTT. J is TRBJ2-3 and V is TRBV5-1; 7 nucleotides line up with TRBD2. Germline CDR1 reads SGHRS; CDR2 reads YFSETQ. The junction had 10 bases not matched to a gene; V was cut back by 4 bases and J by 2 bases. The CDR3 has 16 residues. Full variable domain (rest looked up from reference TRBV5-1 and TRBJ2-3): KAGVTQTPRYLIKTRGQQVTLSCSPISGHRSVSWYQQTPGQGLQFLFEYFSETQRNKGNFPGRFSGRQFSNSRSEMNVSTLELGDSALYLCASSHVPGGTTDTQYFGPGTRLTVL.

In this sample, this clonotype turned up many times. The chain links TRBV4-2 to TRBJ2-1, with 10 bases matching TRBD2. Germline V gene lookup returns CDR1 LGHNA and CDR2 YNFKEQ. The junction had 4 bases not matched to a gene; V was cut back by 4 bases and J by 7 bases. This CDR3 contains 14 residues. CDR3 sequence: CASSLEREGNEQFF. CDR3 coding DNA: TGTGCCAGCAGCCTCGAGCGGGAGGGGAATGAGCAGTTCTTC.

CDR3 amino acids: CSASQGTDTQYF. In DNA form, the CDR3 reads TGCAGTGCTAGTCAGGGGACAGATACGCAGTATTTT. The chain couples TRBV20-1 to TRBJ2-3; a possible D gene is TRBD1 (6 bases). CDR3 length: 12 residues. Germline values: CDR1 DFQATT, CDR2 SNEGSKA (reference sequence). Trimming pared 3 bases from V and 3 bases from J, leaving 7 bases between.

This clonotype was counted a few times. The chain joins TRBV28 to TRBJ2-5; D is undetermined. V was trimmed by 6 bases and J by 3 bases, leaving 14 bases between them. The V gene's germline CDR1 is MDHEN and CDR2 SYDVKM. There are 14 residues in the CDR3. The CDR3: CASSPFLPKETQYF. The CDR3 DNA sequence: TGTGCCAGCAGCCCCTTCCTTCCCAAAGAGACCCAGTACTTC.

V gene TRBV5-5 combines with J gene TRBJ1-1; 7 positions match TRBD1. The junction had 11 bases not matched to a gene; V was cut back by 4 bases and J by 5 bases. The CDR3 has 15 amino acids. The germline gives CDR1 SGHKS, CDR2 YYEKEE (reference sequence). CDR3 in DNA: TGTGCCAGCAGCCCCTATGGACAGGAGGGGACTGAAGCTTTCTTT. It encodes CASSPYGQEGTEAFF.

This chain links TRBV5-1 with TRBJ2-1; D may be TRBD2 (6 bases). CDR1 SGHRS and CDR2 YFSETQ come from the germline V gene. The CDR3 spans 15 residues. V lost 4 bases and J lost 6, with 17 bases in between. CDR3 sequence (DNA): TGCGCCAGCAGCGGAGGGGAATCTTCCGCCAATGAGCAGTTCTTC. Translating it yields CASSGGESSANEQFF.

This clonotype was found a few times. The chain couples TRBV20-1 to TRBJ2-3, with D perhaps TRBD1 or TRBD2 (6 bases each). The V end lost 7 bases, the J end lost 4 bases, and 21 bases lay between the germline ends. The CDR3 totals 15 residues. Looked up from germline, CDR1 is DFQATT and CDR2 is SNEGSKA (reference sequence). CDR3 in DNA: TGCAGTGTACCGCTAGGCCGGGGGCAAGCAGATACGCAGTATTTT. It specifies CSVPLGRGQADTQYF.

The chain's CDR3 is CSVVITYEQYF. In DNA, the CDR3 is TGCAGCGTTGTTATAACCTACGAGCAGTACTTC. The rearrangement joins TRBV29-1 to TRBJ2-7; D is uncertain. Germline-derived CDR1 and CDR2 are SQVTM and ANQGSEA. The CDR3 is made up of 11 amino acids. V was pared by 4 bases and J by 2 bases, with 6 bases between.

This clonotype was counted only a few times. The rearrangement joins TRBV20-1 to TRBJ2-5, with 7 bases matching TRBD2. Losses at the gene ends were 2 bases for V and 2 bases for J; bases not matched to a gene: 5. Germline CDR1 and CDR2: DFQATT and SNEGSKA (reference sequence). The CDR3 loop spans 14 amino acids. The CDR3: CSARSASGQETQYF. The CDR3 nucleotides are TGCAGTGCTAGAAGTGCTAGCGGACAAGAGACCCAGTACTTC.

CDR3 nucleotides: TGTGCCAGCCCGGGGGGCTGGAACACCGGGGAGCTGTTTTTT. Translating it yields CASPGGWNTGELFF. The chain carries TRBV7-9 and TRBJ2-2; perhaps TRBD2 as D (7 bases). V was clipped by 8 bases and J by 1 base, with 11 bases between them. CDR1 SEHNR and CDR2 FQNEAQ come from the germline V gene (reference sequence). This CDR3 spans 14 amino acids.

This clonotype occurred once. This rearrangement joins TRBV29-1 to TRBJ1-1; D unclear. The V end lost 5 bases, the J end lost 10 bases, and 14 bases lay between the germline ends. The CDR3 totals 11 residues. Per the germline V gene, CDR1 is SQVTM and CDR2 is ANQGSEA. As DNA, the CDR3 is TGCAGCGTTCAAGGGTGGGCTCTAGCTTTCTTT. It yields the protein CSVQGWALAFF.

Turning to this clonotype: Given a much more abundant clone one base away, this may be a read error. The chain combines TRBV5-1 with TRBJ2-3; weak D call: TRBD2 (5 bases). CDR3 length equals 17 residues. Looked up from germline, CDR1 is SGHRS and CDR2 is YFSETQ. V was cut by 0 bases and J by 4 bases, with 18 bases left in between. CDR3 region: CASSLGSASRFADTQYF. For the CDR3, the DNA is TGCGCCAGCAGCTTGGGTTCGGCTAGCAGGTTCGCAGATACGCAGTATTTT.

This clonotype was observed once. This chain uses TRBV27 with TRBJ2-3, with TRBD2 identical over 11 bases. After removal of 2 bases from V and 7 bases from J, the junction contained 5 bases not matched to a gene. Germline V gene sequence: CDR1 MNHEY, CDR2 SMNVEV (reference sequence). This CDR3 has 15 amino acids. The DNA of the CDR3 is TGTGCCAGCAGTTTAGAGGTAGCGGGAGGGTATACGCAGTATTTT. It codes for CASSLEVAGGYTQYF.

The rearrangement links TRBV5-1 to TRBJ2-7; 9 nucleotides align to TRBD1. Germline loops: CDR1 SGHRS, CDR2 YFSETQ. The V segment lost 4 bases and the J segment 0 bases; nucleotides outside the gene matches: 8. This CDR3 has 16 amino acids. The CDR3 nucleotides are TGCGCCAGCAGCCTGGCGGGACAGGGATTCTCCTACGAGCAGTACTTC. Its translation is CASSLAGQGFSYEQYF. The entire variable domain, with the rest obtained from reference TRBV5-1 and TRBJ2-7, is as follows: KAGVTQTPRYLIKTRGQQVTLSCSPISGHRSVSWYQQTPGQGLQFLFEYFSETQRNKGNFPGRFSGRQFSNSRSEMNVSTLELGDSALYLCASSLAGQGFSYEQYFGPGTRLTVT.